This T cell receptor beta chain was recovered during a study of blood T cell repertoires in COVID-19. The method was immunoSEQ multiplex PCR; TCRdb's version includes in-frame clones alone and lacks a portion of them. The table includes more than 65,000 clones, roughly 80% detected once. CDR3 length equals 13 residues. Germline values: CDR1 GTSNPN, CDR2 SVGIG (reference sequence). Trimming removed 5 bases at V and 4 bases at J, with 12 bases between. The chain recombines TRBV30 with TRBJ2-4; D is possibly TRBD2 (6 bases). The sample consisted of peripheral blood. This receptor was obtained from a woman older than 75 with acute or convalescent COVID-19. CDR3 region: CAWGAEGKNIQYF. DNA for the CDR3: TGTGCCTGGGGGGCGGAGGGGAAAAACATTCAGTACTTC.